The 14 T cell receptor beta chains reported below all come from one sample, sequenced in a study of CD8 T cells in Susac syndrome. Random hexamers served to reverse transcribe roughly 0.45 to 1 ug RNA. TCRdb passed the immunoSEQ multiplex PCR reads through MiXCR, listing each CDR3 protein once. The sample holds some 300,000 distinct CDR3 sequences, approximately 89% seen once. Sequencing used CD8+ T cells from PBMCs. The receptors originated from a human donor with multiple sclerosis.

The V and J genes are TRBV10-3 and TRBJ1-1; 7 bases map to TRBD1. CDR3 length equals 13 residues. J lost 5 bases, V lost 10 bases, and 10 bases had no gene match. Germline V CDR1 and CDR2: ENHRY, SYGVKD. CDR3 amino acids: CANRDSLGTEAFF. The CDR3 DNA follows: TGTGCCAACCGGGACAGCCTGGGGACTGAAGCTTTCTTT.

V is TRBV28 and J is TRBJ2-2; tentatively, D is TRBD2 (5 bases). The V end was cut by 2 bases, the J end by 3 bases, with 7 bases between. Germline V gene lookup returns CDR1 MDHEN and CDR2 SYDVKM. This CDR3 comprises 14 residues. CDR3 residues: CASSLGRDTGELFF. CDR3 bases: TGTGCCAGCAGTTTAGGGCGGGACACCGGGGAGCTGTTTTTT.

The chain is built from TRBV2 and TRBJ1-1; 7 bases match TRBD1. Germline loops: CDR1 SNHLY, CDR2 FYNNEI. V lost 3 bases, J lost 6 bases, and 10 bases stayed unmatched. The CDR3 extends over 15 amino acids. In DNA form, the CDR3 reads TGTGCCAGCAGTGAGTGGACAGGCTCGAGGGCTGAAGCTTTCTTT. This sequence encodes CASSEWTGSRAEAFF.

The chain combines TRBV6-2 or TRBV6-3 with TRBJ2-1; 13 nucleotides line up with TRBD2. CDR1 is MNHEY and CDR2 is SVGEGT in the germline V gene. The length of the CDR3 is 14 residues. The trim removed 0 bases at V and 10 bases at J, leaving 0 bases unmatched. CDR3 residues: CASSYSTSGGEQFF. The CDR3 DNA is TGTGCCAGCAGTTACTCGACTAGCGGGGGGGAGCAGTTCTTC.

This clonotype was observed a handful of times. The chain employs TRBV7-9 and TRBJ2-7, with TRBD2 matching over 11 bases. The junction had 4 bases not matched to a gene; V was cut back by 4 bases and J by 2 bases. CDR1 and CDR2 (germline): SEHNR, FQNEAQ (reference sequence). The CDR3 is 15 residues long. CDR3 sequence (DNA): TGTGCCAGCAGCTCTGGACTAGCGGGCCCCTACGAGCAGTACTTC. Protein sequence: CASSSGLAGPYEQYF.

This clonotype was detected a few times. J is TRBJ2-7 and V is TRBV30, with D unresolved. V lost 0 bases to trimming and J lost 3 bases, with 6 bases between them. CDR3 length: 12 residues. Germline V gene lookup returns CDR1 GTSNPN and CDR2 SVGIG (reference sequence). The CDR3 DNA reads TGTGCCTGGAGTGTGACGCGCTACGAGCAGTACTTC. Residues: CAWSVTRYEQYF.

The V and J genes are TRBV20-1 and TRBJ2-2; D gene uncertain. Germline lookup yields CDR1 DFQATT and CDR2 SNEGSKA (reference sequence). V lost 0 bases to trimming and J lost 3 bases, with 11 bases between them. The CDR3 is 15 residues long. The CDR3 reads CSARDLGRDTGELFF. In nucleotides, the CDR3 is TGCAGTGCTAGAGATCTGGGCAGAGACACCGGGGAGCTGTTTTTT.

This clonotype showed up just a few times. The chain combines TRBV11-3 with TRBJ1-5, with 8 positions matching TRBD1. The CDR3 is 18 amino acids. Trimming removed 5 bases from V and 2 bases from J; junction bases left unmatched: 14. Germline CDR1 reads SGHNT; CDR2 reads YENEEA. The CDR3 nucleotides are TGTGCCAGCAGCCCCGGACAGGGAGGTGGAATGGGCAATCAGCCCCAGCATTTT. Residues: CASSPGQGGGMGNQPQHF. Full variable domain (remainder filled in from reference TRBV11-3 and TRBJ1-5): EAGVVQSPRYKIIEKKQPVAFWCNPISGHNTLYWYLQNLGQGPELLIRYENEEAVDDSQLPKDRFSAERLKGVDSTLKIQPAELGDSAVYLCASSPGQGGGMGNQPQHFGDGTRLSIL.

The rearrangement joins TRBV7-9 to TRBJ1-1, with D unresolved. V lost 3 bases and J 11 bases, leaving 13 bases between the germline ends. CDR1 SEHNR and CDR2 FQNEAQ come from the germline V gene (reference sequence). CDR3 length: 12 residues. This CDR3 reads CASSFEGARAFF. CDR3 sequence (DNA): TGTGCCAGCAGCTTCGAGGGAGCGAGGGCTTTCTTT.

The chain employs TRBV6-5 and TRBJ1-5; the match to TRBD1 covers 8 bases. Germline CDR1 reads MNHEY; CDR2 reads SVGAGI. Trimming cost V 2 bases and J 6 bases; bases outside gene matches: 3. There are 14 residues in the CDR3. The CDR3 protein is CASSYTGGLQPQHF. DNA of the CDR3: TGTGCCAGCAGTTACACAGGGGGTCTTCAGCCCCAGCATTTT.

The chain has TRBV10-3 and TRBJ2-7; D is undetermined. Germline CDR1 is ENHRY and CDR2 is SYGVKD. The CDR3 is 13 amino acids. V was shortened by 6 bases and J by 4 bases, with 13 bases between the two germline ends. In DNA, the CDR3 is TGTGCCATCAGGGCCCAAACTGGATACGAGCAGTACTTC. Residues: CAIRAQTGYEQYF.

The J gene is TRBJ2-4, the V gene TRBV7-9; TRBD1 or TRBD2 may be the D gene (5 bases each). This CDR3 spans 12 amino acids. The germline V and J ends were trimmed by 1 base and 9 bases, with 7 bases remaining between them. Germline CDR1 is SEHNR and CDR2 is FQNEAQ (reference sequence). CDR3 amino acids: CASSLDGTIQYF. DNA of the CDR3: TGTGCCAGCAGCTTAGACGGGACCATTCAGTACTTC.

This clonotype was observed once. The chain combines TRBV6-5 with TRBJ2-4; no firm D call. Germline CDR1 is MNHEY and CDR2 is SVGAGI. V was cut by 2 bases and J by 9 bases, with 11 bases left in between. CDR3 length equals 13 residues. The CDR3: CASSYAASGIQYF. The CDR3 DNA sequence: TGTGCCAGCAGTTACGCAGCCTCGGGCATTCAGTACTTC.

The chain is built from TRBV30 and TRBJ2-3, with D hard to call. Germline V gene lookup returns CDR1 GTSNPN and CDR2 SVGIG (reference sequence). The CDR3 is 12 amino acids. Trimming stripped 5 bases from V and 0 bases from J, with 6 bases between. The CDR3 coding sequence is TGTGCCTGGTCTTGGAGCACAGATACGCAGTATTTT. Translated: CAWSWSTDTQYF. Full variable domain (outside the CDR3, taken from reference TRBV30 and TRBJ2-3): SQTIHQWPATLVQPVGSPLSLECTVEGTSNPNLYWYRQAAGRGLQLLFYSVGIGQISSEVPQNLSASRPQDRQFILSSKKLLLSDSGFYLCAWSWSTDTQYFGPGTRLTVL.